This TCR beta chain comes out of a study of patients and donors after allogeneic stem cell transplantation. Germline CDR1 is SGHRS and CDR2 is YFSETQ. V trimming: 4 bases; J trimming: 7 bases; junction bases outside the gene matches: 5. This CDR3 is 14 amino acids long. One entry per CDR3 protein results from TCRdb running MiXCR on the RT-PCR reads. The table records tens of thousands of distinct CDR3 sequences, about two fifths of them present only once. The origin of this receptor is a human donor who was either an allogeneic HSCT recipient or a stem cell or donor lymphocyte infusion donor (not recorded which). It is not recorded whose cells these are; they may come from a transplant donor. Sequenced: blood, either unsorted or a sorted T cell fraction (not recorded which). V is TRBV5-1 and J is TRBJ2-2; 9 bases are a match to TRBD1. The CDR3 region has the DNA TGCGCCAGCAGCACACAGGGGGCTGTCGGGGAGCTGTTTTTT. Residues: CASSTQGAVGELFF.